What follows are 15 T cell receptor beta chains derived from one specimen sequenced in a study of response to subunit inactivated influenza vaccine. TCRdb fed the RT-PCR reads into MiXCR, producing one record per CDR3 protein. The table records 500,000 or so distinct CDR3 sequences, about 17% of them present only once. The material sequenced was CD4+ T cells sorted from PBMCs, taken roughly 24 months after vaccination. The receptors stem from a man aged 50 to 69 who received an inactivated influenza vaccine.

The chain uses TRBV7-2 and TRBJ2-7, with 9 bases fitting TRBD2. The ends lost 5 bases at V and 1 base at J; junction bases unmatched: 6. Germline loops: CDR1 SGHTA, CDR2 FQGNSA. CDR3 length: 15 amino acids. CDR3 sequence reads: CASSPSSGRSYEQYF. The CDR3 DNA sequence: TGTGCCAGCAGCCCTAGCAGCGGGAGGTCCTACGAGCAGTACTTC.

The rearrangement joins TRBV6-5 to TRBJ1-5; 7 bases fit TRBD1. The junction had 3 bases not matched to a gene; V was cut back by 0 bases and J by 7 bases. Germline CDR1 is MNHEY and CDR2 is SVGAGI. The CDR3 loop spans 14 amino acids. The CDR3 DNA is TGTGCCAGCAGTTACTCCGACAGGGAACAGCCCCAGCATTTT. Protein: CASSYSDREQPQHF.

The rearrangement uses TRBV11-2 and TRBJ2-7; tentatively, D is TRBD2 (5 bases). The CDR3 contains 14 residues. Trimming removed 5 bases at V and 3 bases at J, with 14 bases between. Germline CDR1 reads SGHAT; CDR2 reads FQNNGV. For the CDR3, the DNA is TGTGCCAGCAGCCGTACGGACGGGATCTACGAGCAGTACTTC. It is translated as CASSRTDGIYEQYF.

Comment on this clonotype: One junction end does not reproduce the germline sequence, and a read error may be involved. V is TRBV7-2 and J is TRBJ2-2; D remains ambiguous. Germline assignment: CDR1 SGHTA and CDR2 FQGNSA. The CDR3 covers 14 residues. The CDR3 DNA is TGTGCCGGCAGCTTTGGGGTACGGACCGGGGAGCTGTTTTTT. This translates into CAGSFGVRTGELFF.

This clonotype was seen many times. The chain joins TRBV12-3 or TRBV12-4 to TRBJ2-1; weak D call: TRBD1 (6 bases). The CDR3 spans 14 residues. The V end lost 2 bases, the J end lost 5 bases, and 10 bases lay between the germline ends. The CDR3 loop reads CASSLPQGNNEQFF. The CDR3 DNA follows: TGTGCCAGCAGTTTACCGCAGGGGAACAATGAGCAGTTCTTC.

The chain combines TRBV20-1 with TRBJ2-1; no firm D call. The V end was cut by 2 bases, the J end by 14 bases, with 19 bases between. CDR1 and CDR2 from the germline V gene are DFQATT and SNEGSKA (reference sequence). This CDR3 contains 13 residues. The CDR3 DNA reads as TGCAGTGCTAGACCGCCGGGTCCCACCCGTGAGTTCTTC. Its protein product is CSARPPGPTREFF.

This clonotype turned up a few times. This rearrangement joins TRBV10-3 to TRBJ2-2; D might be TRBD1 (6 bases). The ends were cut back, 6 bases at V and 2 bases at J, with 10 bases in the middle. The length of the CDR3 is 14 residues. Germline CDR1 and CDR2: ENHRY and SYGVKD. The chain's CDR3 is CAIRGTPNTGELFF. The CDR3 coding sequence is TGTGCCATCAGGGGGACACCTAACACCGGGGAGCTGTTTTTT.

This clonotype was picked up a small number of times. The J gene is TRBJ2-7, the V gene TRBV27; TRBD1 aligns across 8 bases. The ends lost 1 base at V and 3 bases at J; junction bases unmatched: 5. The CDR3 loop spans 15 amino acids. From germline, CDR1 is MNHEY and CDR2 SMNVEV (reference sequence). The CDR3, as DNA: TGTGCCAGCAGTTTATTAGGACAGGGAATCTACGAGCAGTACTTC. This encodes CASSLLGQGIYEQYF.

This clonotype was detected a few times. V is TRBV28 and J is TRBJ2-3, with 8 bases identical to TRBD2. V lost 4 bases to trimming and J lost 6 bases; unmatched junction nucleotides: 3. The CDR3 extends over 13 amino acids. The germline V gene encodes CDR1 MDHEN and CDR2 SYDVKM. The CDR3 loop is CASSSGGRDTQYF. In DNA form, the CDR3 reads TGTGCCAGCAGTTCGGGGGGGCGGGATACGCAGTATTTT. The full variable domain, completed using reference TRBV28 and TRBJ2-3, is DVKVTQSSRYLVKRTGEKVFLECVQDMDHENMFWYRQDPGLGLRLIYFSYDVKMKEKGDIPEGYSVSREKKERFSLILESASTNQTSMYLCASSSGGRDTQYFGPGTRLTVL.

The CDR3 loop reads CASSSDRGLQPQHF. In DNA, the CDR3 is TGTGCCAGCAGCTCAGACAGGGGGCTTCAGCCCCAGCATTTT. The chain is built from TRBV7-8 and TRBJ1-5; 10 bases agree with TRBD1. Trimming removed 4 bases from V and 6 bases from J; junction bases left unmatched: 3. CDR3 length: 14 amino acids. Germline V gene lookup returns CDR1 SGHVS and CDR2 FQNEAQ.

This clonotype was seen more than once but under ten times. The CDR3 region has the DNA TGTGCCAGCAGTGATGGCGTAGGGGGTGAAGCTTTCTTT. This translates into CASSDGVGGEAFF. The chain carries TRBV2 and TRBJ1-1; tentatively, D is TRBD1 (6 bases). The CDR3 is 13 amino acids. The V and J ends lost 3 bases and 7 bases respectively, with 12 bases between them. Germline V gene lookup returns CDR1 SNHLY and CDR2 FYNNEI.

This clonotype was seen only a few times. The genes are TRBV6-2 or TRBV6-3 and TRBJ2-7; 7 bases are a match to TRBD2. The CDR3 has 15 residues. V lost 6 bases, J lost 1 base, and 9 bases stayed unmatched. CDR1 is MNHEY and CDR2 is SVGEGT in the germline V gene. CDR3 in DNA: TGTGCCAGCAGAGTTACGGGGGGTTTTTCCTACGAGCAGTACTTC. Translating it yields CASRVTGGFSYEQYF.

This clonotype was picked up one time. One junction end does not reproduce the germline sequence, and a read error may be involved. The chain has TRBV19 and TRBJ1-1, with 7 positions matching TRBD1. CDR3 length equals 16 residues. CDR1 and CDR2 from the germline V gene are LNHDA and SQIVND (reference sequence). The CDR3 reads CARSIDRTGMNTEAFF. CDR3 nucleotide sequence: TGTGCCAGGAGTATAGACCGGACAGGCATGAACACTGAAGCTTTCTTT.

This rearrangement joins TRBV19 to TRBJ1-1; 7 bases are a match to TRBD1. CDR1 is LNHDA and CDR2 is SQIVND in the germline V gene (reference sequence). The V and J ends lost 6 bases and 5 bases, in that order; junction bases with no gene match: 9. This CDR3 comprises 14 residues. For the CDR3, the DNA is TGTGCCAGTAGGCCAGGGGGTAAAGATACTGAAGCTTTCTTT. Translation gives CASRPGGKDTEAFF.

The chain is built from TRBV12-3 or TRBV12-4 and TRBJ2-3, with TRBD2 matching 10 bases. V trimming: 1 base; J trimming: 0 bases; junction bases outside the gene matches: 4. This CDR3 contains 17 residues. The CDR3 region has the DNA TGTGCCAGCAGTTTAGAGAAGGGACTAGCGAGCACAGATACGCAGTATTTT. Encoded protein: CASSLEKGLASTDTQYF.